These 11 T cell receptor beta chains were sequenced from one sample in a study of shared clonotypes between healthy human individuals. This table comes from immunoSEQ multiplex PCR, and its TCRdb copy is limited to in-frame clones, with some not included. The data contain over 950,000 clones, about 72% of them singletons. Sequenced sample: memory CD4+ T cells from PBMCs. Subset given: CD45RA-negative fraction. The receptors derive from a man between 18 and 35 years old in good health. Some clones in this sample may be carry-over from other donors' samples.

The chain joins TRBV11-2 to TRBJ2-2, with TRBD1 matching over 8 bases. The germline V gene has CDR1 SGHAT and CDR2 FQNNGV. The CDR3 is made up of 16 amino acids. With 7 bases clipped from V and 7 bases from J, the junction kept 14 bases outside the gene matches. The CDR3 protein is CASTPRTGNGGGELFF. DNA of the CDR3: TGTGCCAGCACCCCGAGGACAGGGAACGGTGGCGGGGAGCTGTTTTTT.

The chain is built from TRBV10-2 and TRBJ2-2; TRBD2 matches 8 bases. CDR1 and CDR2 (germline): WSHSY, SAAADI. J was trimmed by 2 bases and V by 6 bases; bases with no gene match: 5. CDR3 length: 15 residues. The CDR3 region has the DNA TGCGCCAGCAGGAGCGGGAGTGGAAACACCGGGGAGCTGTTTTTT. Its protein is CASRSGSGNTGELFF.

This clone was found a few times. The chain joins TRBV11-2 to TRBJ1-2, with D perhaps matching TRBD1 (6 bases). In germline, CDR1 is SGHAT, CDR2 FQNNGV. The germline V and J ends were trimmed by 6 bases and 8 bases, with 13 bases remaining between them. The CDR3 totals 12 residues. CDR3 residues: CASRDRRRGYTF. The CDR3 DNA is TGTGCCAGCAGAGACAGGAGGAGAGGCTACACCTTC.

The chain combines TRBV5-1 with TRBJ2-7; 14 nucleotides agree with TRBD2. J lost 2 bases, V lost 0 bases, and 4 bases had no gene match. This CDR3 contains 17 residues. Germline CDR1 reads SGHRS; CDR2 reads YFSETQ. DNA of the CDR3: TGCGCCAGCAGCTTGGGGACTAGCGGGAGGTTCACCTACGAGCAGTACTTC. Its translation is CASSLGTSGRFTYEQYF.

This clone occurred once. The CDR3 is CASRDISTDTQYF. The DNA of the CDR3 is TGTGCCAGCAGAGACATAAGCACAGATACGCAGTATTTT. This rearrangement joins TRBV7-3 to TRBJ2-3; D gene unclear. This CDR3 region has 13 residues. V shed 6 bases and J shed 0 bases, with 7 bases lying between them. Germline V CDR1 and CDR2: SGHTA, FQGTGA.

The rearrangement uses TRBV27 and TRBJ1-1, with a weak D call TRBD1 (5 bases). Germline assignment: CDR1 MNHEY and CDR2 SMNVEV (reference sequence). The ends were cut back, 3 bases at V and 6 bases at J, with 11 bases in the middle. The CDR3 covers 13 residues. The CDR3 here is CASSLLAGAEAFF. CDR3 DNA: TGTGCCAGCAGTTTGCTGGCGGGGGCTGAAGCTTTCTTT.

The table lists this clone with a few counts. The chain is built from TRBV27 and TRBJ2-5; perhaps TRBD2 as D (5 bases). Germline loops: CDR1 MNHEY, CDR2 SMNVEV (reference sequence). The V and J ends lost 6 bases and 2 bases respectively, with 10 bases between them. The CDR3 runs 13 residues. Here the CDR3 reads CASRDFTQETQYF. The CDR3 DNA follows: TGTGCCAGCAGGGACTTTACACAAGAGACCCAGTACTTC.

The chain employs TRBV6-5 and TRBJ2-2, with 10 bases matching TRBD1. The CDR3 contains 14 residues. J gave up 7 bases and V 10 bases, and 9 bases lay outside the gene matches. The germline gives CDR1 MNHEY, CDR2 SVGAGI. CDR3 nucleotides: TGTGCCACACGACAGGGGGCAAGGGGCGGGGAGCTGTTTTTT. This codes for CATRQGARGGELFF.

This chain uses TRBV5-4 with TRBJ1-4; 7 positions agree with TRBD1. The germline V gene has CDR1 SGHNT and CDR2 YYREEE (reference sequence). V dropped 3 bases and J dropped 4; count of bases not matched to a gene: 6. The CDR3 is made up of 15 amino acids. The CDR3 here is CASSSRQGLNEKLFF. CDR3 bases: TGTGCCAGCAGCTCCAGACAGGGACTTAATGAAAAACTGTTTTTT. Full variable domain (outside the CDR3, taken from reference TRBV5-4 and TRBJ1-4): ETGVTQSPTHLIKTRGQQVTLRCSSQSGHNTVSWYQQALGQGPQFIFQYYREEENGRGNFPPRFSGLQFPNYSSELNVNALELDDSALYLCASSSRQGLNEKLFFGSGTQLSVL.

The chain joins TRBV5-1 to TRBJ2-3; 9 bases match TRBD1. The germline CDR1 and CDR2 sequences are SGHRS and YFSETQ. The V segment lost 0 bases and the J segment 2 bases; nucleotides outside the gene matches: 4. The CDR3 runs to 16 residues. CDR3 DNA sequence: TGCGCCAGCAGCTTGGTTGGGACAGGGTACACAGATACGCAGTATTTT. It is translated as CASSLVGTGYTDTQYF.

The chain is built from TRBV28 and TRBJ2-5; a possible D gene is TRBD2 (6 bases). Germline loops: CDR1 MDHEN, CDR2 SYDVKM. The CDR3 spans 15 residues. Trimming took 6 bases from V and 7 from J, leaving 21 bases between them. The CDR3 DNA sequence: TGTGCCAGCAGCGTGGAAAGGGGAGGTGTCGGGACCCAGTACTTC. As protein: CASSVERGGVGTQYF.